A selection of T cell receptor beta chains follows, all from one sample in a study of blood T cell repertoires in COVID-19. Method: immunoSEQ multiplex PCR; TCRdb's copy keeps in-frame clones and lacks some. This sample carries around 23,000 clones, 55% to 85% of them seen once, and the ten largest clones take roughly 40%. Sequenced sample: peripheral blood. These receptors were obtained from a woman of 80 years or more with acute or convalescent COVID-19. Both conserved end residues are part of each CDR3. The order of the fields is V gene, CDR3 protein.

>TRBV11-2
CASSLTGVDEQFF
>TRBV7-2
CASSYYSGTQYF
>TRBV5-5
CASSLEGRGSKGYTF
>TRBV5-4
CASSLSGSRETQYF
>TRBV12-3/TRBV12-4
CASSYTGIEQYF
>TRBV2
CASWVASGTDTQYF
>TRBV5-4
CASSSGQLSSGNTIYF
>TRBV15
CATSRGDWEETQYF
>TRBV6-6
CASSYTGTDNSPLHF
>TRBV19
CASSYNGYGYTF
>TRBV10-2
CASSDELAGRETQYF
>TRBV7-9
CASGRGLGSEAFF
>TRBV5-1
CASSLAPSLRPSNTEAFF
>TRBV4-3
CASSPGLAGYYEQYF
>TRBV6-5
CASSDRQGNEKLFF
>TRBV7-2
CASSSRTSGSLVYNEQFF
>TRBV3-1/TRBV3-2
CASTGGLADREQYF
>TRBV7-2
CASSPLTGTNSPLHF
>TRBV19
CASRRLQGYGYTF
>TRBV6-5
CASTLDRGQNEQYF
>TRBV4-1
CASSQGPQGGYGYTF
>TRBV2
CASRTSGPDEQYF
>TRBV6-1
CASSGTSGSRTDTQYF
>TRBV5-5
CASSLGGQEDTIYF
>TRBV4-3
CASSQDPTGLSTYEQYF
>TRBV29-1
CSVRQGADSPLHF